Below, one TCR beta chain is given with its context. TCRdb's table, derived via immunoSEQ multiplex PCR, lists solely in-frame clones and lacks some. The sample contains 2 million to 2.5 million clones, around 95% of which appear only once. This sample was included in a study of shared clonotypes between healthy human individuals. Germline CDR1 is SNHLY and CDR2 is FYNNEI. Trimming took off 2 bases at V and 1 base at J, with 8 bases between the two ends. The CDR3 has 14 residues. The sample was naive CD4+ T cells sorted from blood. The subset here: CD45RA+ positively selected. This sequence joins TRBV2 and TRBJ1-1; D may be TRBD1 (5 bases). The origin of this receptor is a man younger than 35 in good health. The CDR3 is CASSELGGNTEAFF. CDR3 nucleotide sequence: TGTGCCAGCAGTGAATTGGGGGGGAACACTGAAGCTTTCTTT.